One sample yielded the 26 T cell receptor beta chains listed below, sequenced in a study of T cell clonality in common variable immunodeficiency. The study's findings and limits: Fewer deletions and N-nucleotide insertions were reportedly seen in common variable immunodeficiency TCR beta sequences.

This table comes from immunoSEQ multiplex PCR, and its TCRdb copy is limited to in-frame clones, with some not included. The sample has about 20,000 clones, none seen only once; the top ten hold about 2.5%. No antigen has been assigned to these receptors. The sequencing input was peripheral blood mononuclear cells. The receptor source for this set is a human donor with common variable immunodeficiency.

Concerning this clone itself: From the germline J gene comes the end of the CDR3, since the read stops 3 residues before it. The genes are TRBV7-9 and TRBJ2-4; the D gene is possibly TRBD1 (6 bases). The CDR3 is 12 residues long. CDR1 is SEHNR, CDR2 FQNEAQ, per germline (reference sequence). The CDR3 loop reads CASSRDRPGQYF. Incomplete CDR3 DNA: TGTGCCAGCAGCCGAGACAGGCCTGGT.

Only a few counts were recorded for this clone. The read halts 3 residues ahead of the CDR3 end, with the missing end drawn from the germline J gene. This sequence joins TRBV7-2 and TRBJ1-2; D might be TRBD1 (6 bases). This CDR3 has 15 residues. In germline, CDR1 is SGHTA, CDR2 FQGNSA. Trimming removed 4 bases at V and 0 bases at J, with 12 bases between. The CDR3 loop is CASSSTTGANYGYTF. CDR3 bases read: TGTGCCAGCAGCTCAACGACAGGTGCTAACTATGGC.

Of note for this clone: The CDR3 is cut off 3 residues early in the read; its end comes from the germline J gene. J is TRBJ2-7 and V is TRBV19; 9 nucleotides line up with TRBD2. This CDR3 has 14 amino acids. In germline, CDR1 is LNHDA, CDR2 SQIVND (reference sequence). Trimming took 9 bases from V and 5 from J; bases not matched to a gene: 11. The sequenced part of the CDR3 DNA is TGTGCCAGCGGTAGGACTAGCGTTCGGGACGAG. Amino acids: CASGRTSVRDE. The whole CDR3 sequence is CASGRTSVRDEQYF.

About this clone: The read is 3 residues too short to cover the CDR3 end, so that end is filled in from the germline J gene. The chain employs TRBV18 and TRBJ2-7; weak D call: TRBD1 (5 bases). This CDR3 has 14 residues. The germline gives CDR1 KGHSH, CDR2 LQKENI. Trimming removed 3 bases at V and 3 bases at J, with 12 bases between. The CDR3 sequence is CASSPQGPIYEQYF. Incomplete CDR3 DNA: TGTGCCAGCTCACCCCAGGGCCCAATCTACGAG.

CDR3 loop: CASREPGLGNEQFF. The DNA read from the CDR3 is TGTGCCAGCAGGGAGCCGGGACTAGGCAATGAG. The genes are TRBV2 and TRBJ2-1, with TRBD2 identical over 8 bases. Read coverage stops 3 residues before the CDR3 terminus; the germline J gene supplies the remainder. The CDR3 runs 14 residues. The junction had 7 bases not matched to a gene; V was cut back by 6 bases and J by 6 bases. Germline CDR1 and CDR2: SNHLY and FYNNEI.

This clone has a handful of counts. The read ends 3 residues shy of where the CDR3 ends; the end is completed using the germline J gene. This chain connects TRBV30 to TRBJ2-1, with TRBD1 identical over 7 bases. The length of the CDR3 is 18 residues. The germline CDR1 and CDR2 sequences are GTSNPN and SVGIG (reference sequence). The J segment lost 7 bases and the V segment lost 0 bases, leaving 18 bases of the junction unmatched. The CDR3 loop reads CAWSVGRLRQGPRNEQFF. The sequenced CDR3 bases are TGTGCCTGGAGTGTAGGTCGTCTCCGACAGGGCCCCCGTAATGAG.

Only a few counts were recorded for this clone. The CDR3 end falls 3 residues outside the read, so it is completed with the germline J gene. V and J are TRBV7-6 and TRBJ2-3; D is ambiguous. The V end lost 2 bases, the J end lost 6 bases, and 6 bases lay between the germline ends. Germline V gives CDR1 SGHVS, CDR2 FNYEAQ. The CDR3 loop spans 12 amino acids. The CDR3 here is CASSLWRDTQYF. The sequenced CDR3 bases are TGTGCCAGCAGCTTATGGCGGGATACG.

A few counts support this clone. The CDR3 extends 3 residues past the end of the read, so its final part is completed from the germline J gene. The chain has TRBV7-7 and TRBJ2-5; D is undetermined. V lost 8 bases, J lost 0 bases, and 13 bases lay in between. CDR1 and CDR2 (germline): SSHAT, FNYEAQ (reference sequence). The CDR3 contains 14 residues. CDR3 bases read: TGTGCCAGCGGCCCTCAAATAAACCAAGAGACC. Translation: CASGPQINQET. In full, the CDR3 is CASGPQINQETQYF.

This clone has only a few counts. Coverage ceases 3 residues before the CDR3 finishes, and the germline J gene fills in the end. The J gene is TRBJ2-1, the V gene TRBV7-3; TRBD2 aligns across 8 bases. The CDR3 consists of 17 residues. The germline V gene has CDR1 SGHTA and CDR2 FQGTGA. V lost 5 bases and J lost 4; bases outside the gene matches: 13. The covered CDR3 bases are TGTGCCAGCAGCCTAGGTGGCAGCGGGAGTATGTACAATGAG. This codes for CASSLGGSGSMYNE. In full, the CDR3 reads CASSLGGSGSMYNEQFF.

Points on this clone: The read terminates 3 residues ahead of where the CDR3 ends, so the germline J gene completes it. The V and J genes are TRBV18 and TRBJ2-1; 7 bases match TRBD2. V shed 6 bases, J shed 5 bases, and the junction held 13 bases outside the gene matches. The CDR3 is made up of 16 amino acids. Germline lookup yields CDR1 KGHSH and CDR2 LQKENI. The CDR3 protein is CASSPNAAGTNNEQFF. The part of the CDR3 DNA that was read is TGTGCCAGCTCCCCGAACGCCGCCGGGACTAACAATGAG.

With respect to this clone: The CDR3 extends 3 residues past the end of the read, so its final part is completed from the germline J gene. The rearrangement uses TRBV2 and TRBJ1-1; no reliable D call. V lost 3 bases and J 5 bases, leaving 10 bases between the germline ends. This CDR3 region has 13 residues. The V gene's germline CDR1 is SNHLY and CDR2 FYNNEI. The DNA read from the CDR3 is TGTGCCAGCAGTGAGTTAGGAGGGACTGAA. Translated: CASSELGGTE. The entire CDR3 protein reads CASSELGGTEAFF.

For this clone: The read ends 3 residues before the CDR3 terminus; that terminus is restored from the germline J gene. The chain combines TRBV5-1 with TRBJ2-3, with 7 bases matching TRBD1. CDR3 length: 15 amino acids. V lost 4 bases and J lost 4; bases outside the gene matches: 9. Per the germline V gene, CDR1 is SGHRS and CDR2 is YFSETQ. CDR3 sequence: CASSLIEGAPDTQYF. CDR3 DNA (partial): TGCGCCAGCAGCCTGATTGAGGGGGCTCCAGATACG.

This clone was picked up a small number of times. The sequenced fragment ends 3 residues before the CDR3 boundary, so the rest is inferred from the germline J gene. This chain joins TRBV5-1 and TRBJ2-2, with 7 nucleotides matching TRBD1. CDR3 length: 16 residues. With 4 bases clipped from V and 7 bases from J, the junction kept 13 bases outside the gene matches. Per the germline V gene, CDR1 is SGHRS and CDR2 is YFSETQ. The CDR3 bases that were read are TGCGCCAGCAGCCTCTATCGACAGGGAACGAGCGGGGAG. Translating gives CASSLYRQGTSGE. The entire CDR3 protein reads CASSLYRQGTSGELFF.

This clone was seen a few times. The read ends 3 residues early relative to the CDR3; the germline J gene fills the gap. The V and J genes are TRBV6-2 or TRBV6-3 and TRBJ2-3; the D gene is possibly TRBD1 (5 bases). Trimming removed 7 bases at V and 2 bases at J, with 16 bases between. Germline CDR1 reads MNHEY; CDR2 reads SVGEGT. The CDR3 length is 15 residues. Incomplete CDR3 DNA: TGTGCCAGCAATGGTATTGGGGCACACACAGATACG. Amino acids: CASNGIGAHTDT. In full, the CDR3 is CASNGIGAHTDTQYF.

This clone is judged large. The sequence runs out 3 residues before the end of the CDR3; the remainder is reconstructed from the germline J gene. The gene calls are TRBV9 and TRBJ2-1; 10 bases fit TRBD2. V gave up 3 bases and J gave up 8 bases; unmatched junction bases: 8. CDR1 is SGDLS, CDR2 YYNGEE, per germline. The CDR3 covers 15 residues. CDR3 loop: CASSGAGGPVDEQFF. The sequenced CDR3 bases are TGTGCCAGCAGCGGAGCGGGAGGGCCGGTTGATGAG.

By frequency in the sample, this clone is medium-sized. The read halts 3 residues ahead of the CDR3 end, with the missing end drawn from the germline J gene. The rearrangement uses TRBV12-3 or TRBV12-4 and TRBJ2-6; 7 positions match TRBD1. The CDR3 has 16 amino acids. After removal of 0 bases from V and 4 bases from J, the junction contained 3 bases not matched to a gene. The CDR3 reads CASSLATGVGANVLTF. The CDR3 DNA, read in part, is TGTGCCAGCAGTTTAGCCACAGGGGTGGGGGCCAACGTC.

This clone was found a few times. CDR3 protein: CASSPSSGRNIQYF. CDR3 DNA, as far as it was read: TGTGCCAGCTCACCTTCGTCAGGGAGGAACATT. The V call is TRBV18, the J call TRBJ2-4, with D tentatively TRBD2 (6 bases). The read terminates 3 residues before the CDR3 end, so the remaining end is supplied by the germline J gene. CDR3 length: 14 amino acids. Trimming removed 3 bases from V and 7 bases from J, with 13 bases in between. CDR1 is KGHSH, CDR2 LQKENI, per germline.

As to this clone: The read finishes 3 residues shy of the CDR3 end, and the germline J gene is used to complete it. This chain links TRBV7-9 with TRBJ1-4, with unresolved D. This CDR3 contains 14 residues. Germline V gene data show CDR1 as SEHNR and CDR2 as FQNEAQ (reference sequence). The sequenced part of the CDR3 DNA is TGTGCCAGCAGCTTAGAGACAAGGCAAGAGAAA. The encoded protein is CASSLETRQEK. The CDR3, in full, reads CASSLETRQEKLFF.

In this sample, this clone turned up a few times. The CDR3 end falls 3 residues outside the read, so it is completed with the germline J gene. This rearrangement joins TRBV18 to TRBJ2-1; 7 bases are shared with TRBD2. The CDR3 is 15 amino acids. The germline CDR1 and CDR2 sequences are KGHSH and LQKENI. After removal of 3 bases from V and 6 bases from J, the junction contained 8 bases not matched to a gene. CDR3 amino acids: CASSPGGSWSNEQFF. CDR3 bases read: TGTGCCAGCTCACCGGGCGGGAGCTGGTCCAATGAG. Full variable domain (remainder filled in from reference TRBV18 and TRBJ2-1): NAGVMQNPRHLVRRRGQEARLRCSPMKGHSHVYWYRQLPEEGLKFMVYLQKENIIDESGMPKERFSAEFPKEGPSILRIQQVVRGDSAAYFCASSPGGSWSNEQFFGPGTRLTVL.

There are a few counts of this clone. CDR3 in amino acids: CASSLAASGGNTDTQYF. The sequenced CDR3 bases are TGTGCCAGCAGCTTAGCCGCTAGCGGGGGGAACACAGATACG. J is TRBJ2-3 and V is TRBV7-2; 11 nucleotides align to TRBD2. The CDR3 extends 3 residues past the end of the read, so its final part is completed from the germline J gene. CDR1 and CDR2 from the germline V gene are SGHTA and FQGNSA. With 0 bases clipped from V and 2 bases from J, the junction kept 4 bases outside the gene matches. This CDR3 contains 17 residues.

This clone was counted a few times. CDR3 protein: CASTLSPPTPGQGVSPLHF. Incomplete CDR3 DNA: TGTGCCAGTACCCTCTCTCCACCAACCCCGGGACAGGGAGTTTCACCC. This chain links TRBV19 with TRBJ1-6; TRBD1 matches at 9 bases. The read ends 3 residues before the CDR3 terminus; that terminus is restored from the germline J gene. The CDR3 extends over 19 amino acids. The germline V gene has CDR1 LNHDA and CDR2 SQIVND (reference sequence). Trimming cost V 7 bases and J 9 bases; bases outside gene matches: 22.

This clone was detected only a few times. The read terminates 3 residues before the CDR3 end, so the remaining end is supplied by the germline J gene. The gene calls are TRBV7-2 and TRBJ2-5; tentatively, D is TRBD2 (5 bases). V was shortened by 5 bases and J by 7 bases, with 20 bases between the two germline ends. This CDR3 region has 15 residues. Germline CDR1 reads SGHTA; CDR2 reads FQGNSA. The CDR3 loop is CASSQYETGIRTQYF. The sequenced CDR3 bases are TGTGCCAGCAGCCAATACGAGACGGGGATTCGGACC.

A few counts support this clone. The sequence runs out 3 residues before the end of the CDR3; the remainder is reconstructed from the germline J gene. The rearrangement joins TRBV6-2 or TRBV6-3 to TRBJ2-5, with 10 bases lining up with TRBD2. This CDR3 has 14 residues. The J segment lost 2 bases and the V segment lost 6 bases, leaving 3 bases of the junction unmatched. Germline values: CDR1 MNHEY, CDR2 SVGEGT. CDR3 sequence: CASRVAGGQETQYF. CDR3 bases read: TGTGCCAGCAGGGTAGCGGGAGGACAAGAGACC.

CDR3 bases read: TGTGCCAGCAGCTTAGCGGGGGGGGGATGGAGTGGC. It is translated as CASSLAGGGWSG. The full CDR3 protein is CASSLAGGGWSGYTF. The V gene is TRBV7-9, the J gene TRBJ1-2; TRBD1 might be the D (5 bases). The read ends 3 residues early relative to the CDR3; the germline J gene fills the gap. CDR3 length: 15 amino acids. Germline assignment: CDR1 SEHNR and CDR2 FQNEAQ (reference sequence). V was trimmed by 0 bases and J by 7 bases, leaving 15 bases between them.

Concerning this clone: The CDR3 goes on 3 residues after the read ends, and that part is filled in from the germline J gene. The chain joins TRBV7-9 to TRBJ2-5, with TRBD1 as a possible D gene (5 bases). Germline-derived CDR1 and CDR2 are SEHNR and FQNEAQ (reference sequence). Trimming took 6 bases from V and 2 from J, leaving 13 bases between them. The CDR3 has 14 amino acids. CDR3 bases read: TGTGCCAGCAGTACCTGGACACTTCAAGAGACC. This gives the protein CASSTWTLQET. The whole CDR3 sequence reads CASSTWTLQETQYF.

The sample holds a few counts of this clone. The read finishes 3 residues shy of the CDR3 end, and the germline J gene is used to complete it. This sequence joins TRBV18 and TRBJ1-6; 8 nucleotides agree with TRBD1. Trimming cost V 0 bases and J 11 bases; bases outside gene matches: 18. This CDR3 is built from 19 residues. Germline values: CDR1 KGHSH, CDR2 LQKENI. CDR3 DNA, as far as it was read: TGTGCCAGCTCACCACCGCAGACAGGGGCCGGTGGTTTGGGGGCACCC. Protein: CASSPPQTGAGGLGAP. The CDR3 reads in full as CASSPPQTGAGGLGAPLHF.